This T cell receptor beta chain comes out of a study of glioma-infiltrating T cells. Whole-study findings and limits: Only very few CDR3 sequences appeared in both tissue and blood.

The iRepertoire nested amplicon-rescue multiplex PCR amplified TCR alpha and beta CDR3s from RNA. TCRdb re-called the multiplex PCR reads through MiXCR, storing one row per CDR3 protein. This table holds more than 350,000 distinct CDR3 sequences, more than 35% found once. CDR3 length equals 13 residues. Trimming removed 8 bases from V and 5 bases from J, with 16 bases in between. Germline values: CDR1 LNHNV, CDR2 YYDKDF (reference sequence). This clonotype was seen at least ten times. No antigen is known for it. The clonotype originates from a human donor with low-grade glioma or glioblastoma, undergoing nonglioma brain surgery, or in good health (not recorded which). What was sequenced was glioma tissue, nonneoplastic brain tissue, or PBMCs (not recorded which). The chain links TRBV15 to TRBJ2-7, with D unresolved. The CDR3 DNA reads TGTGCCACCGCCCCAGGAACTCGGCACGAGCAGTACTTC. It is translated as CATAPGTRHEQYF.